This T cell receptor delta chain was retrieved from a study of Vδ1+ human thymocytes. The sorted cells were CD3+ Vdelta1+ Vdelta2- thymocytes from alphabeta-depleted thymus. Study outcomes and limitations: Thymic TRG and TRD repertoires appeared highly polyclonal, with Gaussian CDR3 length distributions. Unlike peripheral blood Vdelta1+ controls, thymic delta-chain sequences included 15% to 25% Vdelta2 and few Vdelta3.

The template was reverse-transcribed extracted RNA. Multiplex PCR used pooled V-gene forward primers and a constant-region reverse primer to amplify CDR3s. TCRdb redid the clone calls on the multiplex PCR reads with CATT. There are about 54,000 delta-chain clones in the sample; around 15% occur only once, and 0.5% lies in the top ten. The germline CDR1 and CDR2 sequences are TSWWSYY and QGS. The CDR3 contains 18 residues. Unmatched junction bases numbered 12, after V lost 2 bases and J lost 3 bases. This clone came up a few times. Its antigen is unidentified. The chain is built from TRDV1 and TRDJ1, with 10 bases aligning to TRDD3. The TCR originated in a boy less than two years old who had congenital heart surgery. Material for sequencing was Vdelta1+ gamma-delta thymocytes from the thymus. Subset here: FACS-sorted CD3+ TCRalphabeta- TCRVdelta1+ TCRVdelta2- thymocytes. CDR3 protein: CALGESLKLGDRSDKLIF. For the CDR3, the DNA is TGTGCTCTTGGGGAAAGTCTAAAACTGGGGGATCGGTCCGATAAACTCATCTTT.